A single sample is the source of the 27 T cell receptor beta chains below, sequenced in a study of T cells after yellow fever vaccination. TCRdb re-called the 5' RACE reads with MiXCR, one entry per CDR3 protein. The sample includes approximately 22,000 distinct CDR3 sequences, approximately 5.2% of them seen just once. Sequences were derived from PBMCs, either bulk or a sorted T-cell subset (CD4+, CD8+, memory, or dextramer-sorted; not recorded which), sampled more than 40 days after the first yellow fever vaccination. These receptors were taken from a man aged 18 to 29 who received the YFV17D yellow fever vaccine.

This clonotype was recorded at least ten times. The chain is built from TRBV5-1 and TRBJ2-1, with TRBD2 matching 8 bases. The CDR3 has 18 amino acids. CDR1 SGHRS and CDR2 YFSETQ come from the germline V gene. Trimming cost V 3 bases and J 3 bases; bases outside gene matches: 14. As DNA, the CDR3 is TGCGCCAGCAGCTCCGGACGTAGGAGCGGGGGTAACTACAATGAGCAGTTCTTC. Protein sequence: CASSSGRRSGGNYNEQFF.

This clonotype showed up many times. The rearrangement links TRBV7-2 to TRBJ2-2, with D possibly matching TRBD1 (6 bases). The CDR3 has 14 amino acids. The germline V gene has CDR1 SGHTA and CDR2 FQGNSA. Deletions cut 7 bases from V and 5 bases from J, with 14 bases between. In DNA, the CDR3 is TGTGCCAGCACCCAAACAGGGTGGACCGGGGAGCTGTTTTTT. This encodes CASTQTGWTGELFF.

This clonotype has a count of ten or more. The chain joins TRBV12-3 or TRBV12-4 to TRBJ2-2; TRBD2 agrees at 7 bases. The CDR3 has 15 residues. The J segment lost 4 bases and the V segment lost 2 bases, leaving 4 bases of the junction unmatched. The CDR3 loop reads CASSLRLAGTGELFF. CDR3 nucleotides: TGTGCCAGCAGTTTACGACTAGCTGGCACCGGGGAGCTGTTTTTT.

Ten or more counts support this clonotype. V is TRBV19 and J is TRBJ2-1; 9 positions match TRBD2. There are 12 residues in the CDR3. V was clipped by 6 bases and J by 9 bases; unmatched bases: 3. Germline V gene lookup returns CDR1 LNHDA and CDR2 SQIVND (reference sequence). The CDR3 region has the DNA TGTGCCAGTAGCAAACTAGCGGGTGAGCAGTTCTTC. Translating it yields CASSKLAGEQFF. The variable domain in full, completed from reference TRBV19 and TRBJ2-1, reads DGGITQSPKYLFRKEGQNVTLSCEQNLNHDAMYWYRQDPGQGLRLIYYSQIVNDFQKGDIAEGYSVSREKKESFPLTVTSAQKNPTAFYLCASSKLAGEQFFGPGTRLTVL.

This clonotype was detected ten times or more. The chain links TRBV4-3 to TRBJ2-7; a weak D match, TRBD2 (7 bases). Per germline, CDR1 LGHNA and CDR2 YSLEER. The CDR3 spans 16 residues. The germline V and J ends were trimmed by 2 bases and 1 base, with 15 bases remaining between them. The CDR3 loop is CASSQKGGPGSYEQYV. CDR3 bases: TGCGCCAGCAGCCAAAAGGGGGGGCCGGGGTCCTACGAGCAGTACGTC.

This clonotype was seen many times. J is TRBJ2-5 and V is TRBV7-3; 7 nucleotides line up with TRBD2. Unmatched junction bases numbered 8, after V lost 2 bases and J lost 5 bases. The germline V gene encodes CDR1 SGHTA and CDR2 FQGTGA. CDR3 size: 15 residues. DNA of the CDR3: TGTGCCAGCAGCTTAGCGGGGGTCCCTCAGGAGACCCAGTACTTC. This translates into CASSLAGVPQETQYF.

The sample holds many counts of this clonotype. The chain's CDR3 is CASSATGAPSVSGYTF. Written as DNA, the CDR3 is TGTGCCAGCAGCGCGACAGGGGCCCCCTCTGTATCTGGCTACACCTTC. This chain joins TRBV9 and TRBJ1-2; 8 positions match TRBD1. This CDR3 is 16 amino acids long. Germline trimming cut 3 bases from V and 7 bases from J; bases unmatched to any gene: 14. Germline V gene sequence: CDR1 SGDLS, CDR2 YYNGEE.

At least ten counts were recorded for this clonotype. The gene calls are TRBV25-1 and TRBJ1-1; D is unresolved. Trimming took off 3 bases at V and 8 bases at J, with 10 bases between the two ends. The CDR3 has 12 amino acids. Per germline, CDR1 MGHDK and CDR2 SYGVNS. The CDR3 DNA reads TGTGCCAGCAGTGAGCCCCCCGGCGAAGCTTTCTTT. Amino acids: CASSEPPGEAFF.

This clonotype was counted at least ten times. The chain is built from TRBV20-1 and TRBJ2-3; D ambiguous. This CDR3 spans 13 amino acids. Germline-derived CDR1 and CDR2 are DFQATT and SNEGSKA (reference sequence). Between the trimmed V and J ends, which lost 0 bases and 2 bases, there was a span of 6 bases. CDR3 DNA sequence: TGCAGTGCTAGAGAGGTGTACACAGATACGCAGTATTTT. Protein sequence: CSAREVYTDTQYF.

This clonotype was recorded many times. The chain links TRBV7-7 to TRBJ2-3; TRBD2 matches at 11 bases. This CDR3 has 16 residues. After removal of 4 bases from V and 1 base from J, the junction contained 4 bases not matched to a gene. The germline V gene encodes CDR1 SSHAT and CDR2 FNYEAQ (reference sequence). CDR3 loop: CASSSSGGPGTDTQYF. In DNA form, the CDR3 reads TGTGCCAGCAGCTCTAGCGGGGGGCCGGGCACAGATACGCAGTATTTT.

This clonotype was seen repeatedly, ten times or more. This chain links TRBV27 with TRBJ1-6; no clear D gene. Trimming took off 1 base at V and 0 bases at J, with 16 bases between the two ends. The CDR3 consists of 19 residues. Germline V gene lookup returns CDR1 MNHEY and CDR2 SMNVEV (reference sequence). CDR3 amino acids: CASSLWAGSESSYNSPLHF. The CDR3 DNA is TGTGCCAGCAGTTTATGGGCAGGATCCGAAAGCTCCTATAATTCACCCCTCCACTTT.

This clonotype has a count of ten or more. The rearrangement links TRBV7-2 to TRBJ2-3; D is unresolved. CDR1 is SGHTA and CDR2 is FQGNSA in the germline V gene. The length of the CDR3 is 12 residues. V was pared by 8 bases and J by 6 bases, with 12 bases between. The CDR3 protein is CASASSSDTQYF. The DNA for the CDR3 is TGTGCCAGCGCTTCGTCGTCCGATACGCAGTATTTT.

Points on this clonotype: A much more abundant neighbour one base away suggests this may be a read error. The rearrangement links TRBV20-1 to TRBJ1-2, with D perhaps TRBD1 (6 bases). This CDR3 comprises 19 residues. Germline CDR1 reads DFQATT; CDR2 reads SNEGSKA (reference sequence). DNA for the CDR3: TGCTGTGCCCCCGCCCGGGGGAGTGGGAAACTAGGGGGAAACTATGGCTACACCTTC. Translation: CCAPARGSGKLGGNYGYTF.

This clonotype was observed at least ten times. The CDR3 here is CASRLQIRVPYGYTF. The CDR3 DNA sequence: TGTGCCAGCAGGTTACAAATCCGGGTCCCCTATGGCTACACCTTC. The chain couples TRBV6-5 to TRBJ1-2, with no clear D. The CDR3 contains 15 residues. V was trimmed by 6 bases and J by 4 bases, leaving 18 bases between them. Germline loops: CDR1 MNHEY, CDR2 SVGAGI.

Many counts were recorded for this clonotype. V usage is TRBV5-4 and J usage is TRBJ2-3; 7 bases are a match to TRBD2. CDR3 size: 16 residues. J gave up 0 bases and V 2 bases, and 6 bases lay outside the gene matches. Germline values: CDR1 SGHNT, CDR2 YYREEE (reference sequence). CDR3 loop: CASSFKSSGSTDTQYF. CDR3 DNA: TGTGCCAGCAGCTTTAAGTCTAGCGGAAGCACAGATACGCAGTATTTT.

This clonotype was seen ten or more times. V gene TRBV7-6 combines with J gene TRBJ2-5; D remains ambiguous. Germline V gene lookup returns CDR1 SGHVS and CDR2 FNYEAQ. The V end lost 3 bases, the J end lost 9 bases, and 17 bases lay between the germline ends. The CDR3 has 14 residues. The CDR3 is CASSFLSRTAAQYF. The CDR3 bases are TGTGCCAGCAGCTTTCTCTCCCGGACGGCAGCCCAGTACTTC.

This clonotype was found many times. This chain links TRBV19 with TRBJ1-3; D unresolved. This CDR3 is built from 14 residues. The V gene lost 7 bases and the J gene lost 0 bases, with 10 bases spanning the gap. Looked up from germline, CDR1 is LNHDA and CDR2 is SQIVND (reference sequence). CDR3 DNA sequence: TGTGCCAGTACGAGGATACTCTCTGGAAACACCATATATTTT. This codes for CASTRILSGNTIYF.

There are many counts of this clonotype. In nucleotides, the CDR3 is TGCGCCAGCAGCCCCCGCCAAAGGTTTAGCAATCAGCCCCAGCATTTT. It encodes CASSPRQRFSNQPQHF. The rearrangement links TRBV4-1 to TRBJ1-5; D is undetermined. V gave up 4 bases and J gave up 0 bases, with 13 bases separating them. The CDR3 runs to 16 residues. Germline CDR1 is MGHRA and CDR2 is YSYEKL.

Many counts were recorded for this clonotype. V gene TRBV12-3 or TRBV12-4 combines with J gene TRBJ1-2; D gene ambiguous. V was clipped by 7 bases and J by 5 bases, with 14 bases between them. The length of the CDR3 is 13 residues. CDR3 residues: CASTQVVEYGYTF. Written as DNA, the CDR3 is TGTGCCAGCACCCAAGTTGTAGAGTATGGCTACACCTTC.

This clonotype was recorded at least ten times. The chain has TRBV20-1 and TRBJ2-3; 7 bases are a match to TRBD2. This CDR3 spans 14 amino acids. After removal of 4 bases from V and 4 bases from J, the junction contained 8 bases not matched to a gene. Looked up from germline, CDR1 is DFQATT and CDR2 is SNEGSKA (reference sequence). In DNA form, the CDR3 reads TGCAGTGCTATCGTCCAAGCGGGGTCAGATACGCAGTATTTT. Protein product: CSAIVQAGSDTQYF.

This clonotype was observed at least ten times. V usage is TRBV12-3 or TRBV12-4 and J usage is TRBJ2-1; D tentatively reads TRBD1 or TRBD2 (5 bases each). The ends were cut back, 3 bases at V and 1 base at J, with 16 bases in the middle. The CDR3 is 17 amino acids. DNA for the CDR3: TGTGCCAGCAGTTTGTGGGGGTCGGGGAAATCCTACAATGAGCAGTTCTTC. Translating it yields CASSLWGSGKSYNEQFF.

The sample holds many counts of this clonotype. The V call is TRBV5-4, the J call TRBJ2-4; TRBD2 might be the D (6 bases). V shed 2 bases and J shed 2 bases, with 11 bases lying between them. CDR3 size: 15 residues. CDR1 is SGHNT and CDR2 is YYREEE in the germline V gene (reference sequence). The CDR3 loop reads CASSFGGAPKNIQYF. The CDR3 DNA is TGTGCCAGCAGCTTCGGAGGGGCTCCCAAAAACATTCAGTACTTC.

This clonotype showed up many times. This sequence joins TRBV3-1 and TRBJ2-3; 11 bases match TRBD1. Trimming removed 2 bases from V and 6 bases from J; junction bases left unmatched: 10. Germline assignment: CDR1 LGHDT and CDR2 YNNKEL (reference sequence). This CDR3 spans 17 amino acids. The CDR3 spells CASSQHLGTGGADTQYF. The CDR3 DNA reads as TGTGCCAGCAGCCAACACCTCGGGACAGGGGGAGCCGATACGCAGTATTTT.

By its share, this clonotype is medium-sized. The chain joins TRBV5-1 to TRBJ2-2; 10 bases are a match to TRBD1. Germline trimming cut 4 bases from V and 3 bases from J; bases unmatched to any gene: 6. CDR1 SGHRS and CDR2 YFSETQ come from the germline V gene. The CDR3 is 16 residues long. The CDR3 loop reads CASSTGDRGYTGELFF. The CDR3 DNA is TGCGCCAGCAGCACGGGGGACAGGGGATACACCGGGGAGCTGTTTTTT.

This clonotype has at least ten counts. V gene TRBV4-3 combines with J gene TRBJ2-6; no firm D call. Trimming took 3 bases from V and 0 from J, leaving 6 bases between them. CDR1 is LGHNA and CDR2 is YSLEER in the germline V gene. The CDR3 loop spans 15 amino acids. Here the CDR3 DNA reads TGCGCCAGCAGCCACAGGATCTCTGGGGCCAACGTCCTGACTTTC. Translated, it gives CASSHRISGANVLTF.

This clonotype was seen only a few times. A much bigger clone sits one base away, suggesting this may be a read error. The rearrangement uses TRBV5-1 and TRBJ2-5, with D unresolved. Per germline, CDR1 SGHRS and CDR2 YFSETQ. Trimming left V 2 bases short and J 0 bases short, with 8 bases between. The CDR3 contains 14 residues. In DNA, the CDR3 is TGCGCCAGCAGCTTTCAAGGTGACCAAGAGACCCAGTACTTC. Translated, it gives CASSFQGDQETQYF. Together with reference TRBV5-1 and TRBJ2-5, the CDR3 gives the full variable domain: KAGVTQTPRYLIKTRGQQVTLSCSPISGHRSVSWYQQTPGQGLQFLFEYFSETQRNKGNFPGRFSGRQFSNSRSEMNVSTLELGDSALYLCASSFQGDQETQYFGPGTRLLVL.

On this clonotype: A read error may explain this, as a much larger clone is one base away. The chain couples TRBV19 to TRBJ1-4; D might be TRBD1 (5 bases). CDR3 size: 12 residues. In germline, CDR1 is LNHDA, CDR2 SQIVND (reference sequence). CDR3 bases: TGTGCCAGTAGGGGGGATGGAGAAAAACTGCTTTTT. Translated, it gives CASRGDGEKLLF.